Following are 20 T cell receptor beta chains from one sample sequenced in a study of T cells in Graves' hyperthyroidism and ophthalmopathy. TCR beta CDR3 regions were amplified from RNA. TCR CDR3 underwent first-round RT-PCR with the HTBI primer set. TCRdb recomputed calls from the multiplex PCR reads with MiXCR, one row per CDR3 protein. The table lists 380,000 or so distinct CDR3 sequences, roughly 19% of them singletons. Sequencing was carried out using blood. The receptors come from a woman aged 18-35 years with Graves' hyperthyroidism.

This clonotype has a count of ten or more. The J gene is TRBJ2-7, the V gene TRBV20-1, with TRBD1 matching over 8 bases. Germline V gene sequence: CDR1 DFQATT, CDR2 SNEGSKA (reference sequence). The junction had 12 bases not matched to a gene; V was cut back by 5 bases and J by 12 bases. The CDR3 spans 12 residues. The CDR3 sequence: CSAVSGGSTAYF. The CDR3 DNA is TGCAGTGCTGTATCAGGGGGCTCTACTGCGTACTTC.

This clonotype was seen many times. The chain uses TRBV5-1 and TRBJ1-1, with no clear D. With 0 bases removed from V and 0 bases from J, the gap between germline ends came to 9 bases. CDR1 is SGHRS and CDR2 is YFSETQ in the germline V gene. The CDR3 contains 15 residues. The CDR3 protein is CASSLGAPMNTEAFF. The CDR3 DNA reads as TGCGCCAGCAGCTTGGGTGCACCTATGAACACTGAAGCTTTCTTT.

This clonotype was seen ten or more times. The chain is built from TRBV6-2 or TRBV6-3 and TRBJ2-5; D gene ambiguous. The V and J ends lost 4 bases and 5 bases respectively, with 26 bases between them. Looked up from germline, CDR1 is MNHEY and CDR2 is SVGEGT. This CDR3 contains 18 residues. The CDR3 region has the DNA TGTGCCAGCAGTTTCCCGATCCAGACTGAAGCATTCATGGAGACCCAGTACTTC. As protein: CASSFPIQTEAFMETQYF.

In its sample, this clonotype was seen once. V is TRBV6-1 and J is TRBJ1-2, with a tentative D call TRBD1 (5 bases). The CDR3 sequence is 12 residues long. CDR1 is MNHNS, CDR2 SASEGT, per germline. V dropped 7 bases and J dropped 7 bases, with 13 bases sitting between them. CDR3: CASKTGGGGYTF. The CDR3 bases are TGTGCCAGCAAGACGGGTGGGGGTGGCTACACCTTC.

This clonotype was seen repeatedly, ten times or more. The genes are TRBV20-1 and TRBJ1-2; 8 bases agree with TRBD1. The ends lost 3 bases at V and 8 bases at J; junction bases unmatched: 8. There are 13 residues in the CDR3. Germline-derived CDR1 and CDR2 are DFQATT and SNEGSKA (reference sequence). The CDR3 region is CSARVPRGLGYTF. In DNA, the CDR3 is TGCAGTGCTAGGGTCCCCAGGGGGCTAGGCTACACCTTC.

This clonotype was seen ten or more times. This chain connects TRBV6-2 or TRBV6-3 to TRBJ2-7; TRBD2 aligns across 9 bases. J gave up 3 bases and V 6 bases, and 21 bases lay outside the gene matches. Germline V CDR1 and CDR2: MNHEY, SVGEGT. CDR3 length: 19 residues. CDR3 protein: CASRSPPSLRLAEIYEQYF. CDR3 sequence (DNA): TGTGCCAGCAGGTCCCCACCCTCGTTAAGACTAGCGGAGATCTACGAGCAGTACTTC.

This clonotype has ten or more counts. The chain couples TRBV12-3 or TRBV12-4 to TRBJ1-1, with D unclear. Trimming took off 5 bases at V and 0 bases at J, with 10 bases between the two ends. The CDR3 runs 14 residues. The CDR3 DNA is TGTGCCAGCAGTCGAGGTAATATGAACACTGAAGCTTTCTTT. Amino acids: CASSRGNMNTEAFF.

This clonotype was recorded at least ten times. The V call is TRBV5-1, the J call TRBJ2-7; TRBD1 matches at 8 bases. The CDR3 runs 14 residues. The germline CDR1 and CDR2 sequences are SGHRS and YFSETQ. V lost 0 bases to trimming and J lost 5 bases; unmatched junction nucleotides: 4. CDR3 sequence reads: CASSLGQGSDEQYF. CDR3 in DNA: TGCGCCAGCAGCTTGGGACAGGGGAGCGACGAGCAGTACTTC. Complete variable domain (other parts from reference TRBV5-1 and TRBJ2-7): KAGVTQTPRYLIKTRGQQVTLSCSPISGHRSVSWYQQTPGQGLQFLFEYFSETQRNKGNFPGRFSGRQFSNSRSEMNVSTLELGDSALYLCASSLGQGSDEQYFGPGTRLTVT.

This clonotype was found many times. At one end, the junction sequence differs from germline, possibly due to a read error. The CDR3 loop is CASNEAPRTYEQYF. CDR3 bases: TGTGCCAGCAATGAAGCCCCGAGGACCTACGAGCAGTACTTC. The chain recombines TRBV6-1 with TRBJ2-7, with D unclear. The length of the CDR3 is 14 residues. The V gene's germline CDR1 is MNHNS and CDR2 SASEGT.

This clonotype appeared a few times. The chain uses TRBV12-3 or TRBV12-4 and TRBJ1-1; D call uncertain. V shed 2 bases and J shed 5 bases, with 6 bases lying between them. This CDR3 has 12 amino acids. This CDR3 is CASSLRITEAFF. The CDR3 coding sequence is TGTGCCAGCAGTTTACGGATTACTGAAGCTTTCTTT.

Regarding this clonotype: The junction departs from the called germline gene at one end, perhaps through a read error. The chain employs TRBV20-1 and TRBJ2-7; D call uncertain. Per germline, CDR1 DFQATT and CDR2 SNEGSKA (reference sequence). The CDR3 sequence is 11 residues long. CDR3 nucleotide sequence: TGCAGTGCTAGAGATGGGTACGGGCAGTACTTC. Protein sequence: CSARDGYGQYF.

The CDR3, as DNA: TGTGCCAGCAGTGGTACGGTGGGGGTTGGAGCTTTCTTT. As protein: CASSGTVGVGAFF. The chain recombines TRBV6-2 or TRBV6-3 with TRBJ1-1, with D tentatively TRBD1 (5 bases). This CDR3 has 13 residues. V lost 5 bases and J 10 bases, leaving 17 bases between the germline ends. Looked up from germline, CDR1 is MNHEY and CDR2 is SVGEGT.

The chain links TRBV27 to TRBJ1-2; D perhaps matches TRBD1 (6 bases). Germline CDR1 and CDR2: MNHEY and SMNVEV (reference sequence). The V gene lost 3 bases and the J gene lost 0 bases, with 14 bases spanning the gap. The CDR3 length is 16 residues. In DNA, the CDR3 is TGTGCCAGCAGTTTCGGAACAGGGAAGCCTAACTATGGCTACACCTTC. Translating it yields CASSFGTGKPNYGYTF.

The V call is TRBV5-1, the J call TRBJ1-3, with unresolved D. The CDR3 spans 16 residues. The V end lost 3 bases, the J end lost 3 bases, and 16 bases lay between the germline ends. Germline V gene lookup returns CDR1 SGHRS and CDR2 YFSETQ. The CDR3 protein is CASSYGNFAGGNTIYF. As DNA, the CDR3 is TGCGCCAGCAGCTATGGGAATTTCGCCGGTGGAAACACCATATATTTT.

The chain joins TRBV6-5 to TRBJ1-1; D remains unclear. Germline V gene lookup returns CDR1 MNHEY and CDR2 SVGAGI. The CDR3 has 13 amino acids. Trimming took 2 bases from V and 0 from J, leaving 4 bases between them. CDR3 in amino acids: CASSYALNTEAFF. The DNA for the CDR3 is TGTGCCAGCAGTTACGCCTTGAACACTGAAGCTTTCTTT.

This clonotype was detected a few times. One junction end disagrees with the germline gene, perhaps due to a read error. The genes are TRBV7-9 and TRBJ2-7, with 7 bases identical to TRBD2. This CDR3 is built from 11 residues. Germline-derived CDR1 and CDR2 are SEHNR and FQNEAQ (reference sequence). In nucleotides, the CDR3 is TGTACCAGCAGCCCGGGGGGCGAGCAGTACTTC. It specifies CTSSPGGEQYF.

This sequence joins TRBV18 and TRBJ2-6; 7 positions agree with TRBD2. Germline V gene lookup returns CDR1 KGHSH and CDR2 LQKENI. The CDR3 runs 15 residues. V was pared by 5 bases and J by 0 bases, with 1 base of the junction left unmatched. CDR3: CASSTGGSGANVLTF. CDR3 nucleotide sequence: TGTGCCAGCTCAACGGGGGGCTCTGGGGCCAACGTCCTGACTTTC.

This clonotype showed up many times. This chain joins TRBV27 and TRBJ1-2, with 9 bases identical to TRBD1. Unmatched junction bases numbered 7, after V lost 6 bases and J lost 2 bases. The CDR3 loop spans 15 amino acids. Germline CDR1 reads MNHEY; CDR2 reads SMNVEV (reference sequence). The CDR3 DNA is TGTGCCAGCAGGGGTACAGGGGGCAGGAACTATGGCTACACCTTC. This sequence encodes CASRGTGGRNYGYTF.

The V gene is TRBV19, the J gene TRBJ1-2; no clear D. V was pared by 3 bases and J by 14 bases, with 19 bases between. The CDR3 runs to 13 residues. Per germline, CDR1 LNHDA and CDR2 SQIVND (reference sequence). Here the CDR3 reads CASSIFARPLLTF. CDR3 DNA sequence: TGTGCCAGTAGTATTTTCGCTCGCCCTCTTCTGACCTTC.

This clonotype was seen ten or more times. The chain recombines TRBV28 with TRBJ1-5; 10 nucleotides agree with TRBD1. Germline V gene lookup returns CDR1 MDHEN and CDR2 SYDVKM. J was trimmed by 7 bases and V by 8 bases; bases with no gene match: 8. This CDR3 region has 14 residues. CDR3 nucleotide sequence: TGTGCCAGCTCGACCGGGACAGGGGAACAGCCCCAGCATTTT. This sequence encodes CASSTGTGEQPQHF.